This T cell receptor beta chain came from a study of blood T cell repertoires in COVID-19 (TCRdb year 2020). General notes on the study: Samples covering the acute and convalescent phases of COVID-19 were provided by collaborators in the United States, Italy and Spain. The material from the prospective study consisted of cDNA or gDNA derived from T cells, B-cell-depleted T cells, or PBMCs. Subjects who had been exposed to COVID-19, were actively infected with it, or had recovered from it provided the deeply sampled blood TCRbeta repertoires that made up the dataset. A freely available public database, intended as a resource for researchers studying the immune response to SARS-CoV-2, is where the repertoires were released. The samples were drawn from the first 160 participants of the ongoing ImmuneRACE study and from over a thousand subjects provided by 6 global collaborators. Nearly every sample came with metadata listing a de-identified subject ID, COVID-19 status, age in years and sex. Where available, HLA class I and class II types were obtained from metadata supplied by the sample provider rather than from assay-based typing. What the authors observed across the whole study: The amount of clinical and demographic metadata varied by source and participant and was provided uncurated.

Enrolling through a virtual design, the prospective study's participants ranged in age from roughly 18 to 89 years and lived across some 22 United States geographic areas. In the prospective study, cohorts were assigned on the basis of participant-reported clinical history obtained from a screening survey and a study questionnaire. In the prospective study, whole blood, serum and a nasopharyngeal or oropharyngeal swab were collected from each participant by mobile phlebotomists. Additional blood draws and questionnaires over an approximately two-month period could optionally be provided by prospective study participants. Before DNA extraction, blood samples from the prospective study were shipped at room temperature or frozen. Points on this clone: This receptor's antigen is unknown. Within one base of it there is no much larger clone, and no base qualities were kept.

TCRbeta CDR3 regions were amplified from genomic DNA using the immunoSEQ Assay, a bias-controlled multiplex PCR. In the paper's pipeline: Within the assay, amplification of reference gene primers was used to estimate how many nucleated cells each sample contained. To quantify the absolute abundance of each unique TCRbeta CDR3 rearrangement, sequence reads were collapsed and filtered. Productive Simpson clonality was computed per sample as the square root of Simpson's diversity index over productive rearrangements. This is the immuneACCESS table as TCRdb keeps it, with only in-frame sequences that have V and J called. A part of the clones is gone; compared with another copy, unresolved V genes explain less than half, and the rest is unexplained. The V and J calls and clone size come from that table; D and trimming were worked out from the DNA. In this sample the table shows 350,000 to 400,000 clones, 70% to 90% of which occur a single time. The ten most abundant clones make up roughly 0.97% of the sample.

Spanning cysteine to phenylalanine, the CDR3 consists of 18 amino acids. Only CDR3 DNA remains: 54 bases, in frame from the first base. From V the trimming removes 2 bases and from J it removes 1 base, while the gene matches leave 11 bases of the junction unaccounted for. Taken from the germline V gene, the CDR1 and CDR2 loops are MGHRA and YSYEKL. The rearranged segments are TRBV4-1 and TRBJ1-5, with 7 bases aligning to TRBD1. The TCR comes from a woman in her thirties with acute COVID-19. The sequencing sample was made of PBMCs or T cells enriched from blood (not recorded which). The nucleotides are TGCGCCAGCAGCCAATTTAGCCCCCAGGGGGTGAGCAATCAGCCCCAGCATTTT. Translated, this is CASSQFSPQGVSNQPQHF.